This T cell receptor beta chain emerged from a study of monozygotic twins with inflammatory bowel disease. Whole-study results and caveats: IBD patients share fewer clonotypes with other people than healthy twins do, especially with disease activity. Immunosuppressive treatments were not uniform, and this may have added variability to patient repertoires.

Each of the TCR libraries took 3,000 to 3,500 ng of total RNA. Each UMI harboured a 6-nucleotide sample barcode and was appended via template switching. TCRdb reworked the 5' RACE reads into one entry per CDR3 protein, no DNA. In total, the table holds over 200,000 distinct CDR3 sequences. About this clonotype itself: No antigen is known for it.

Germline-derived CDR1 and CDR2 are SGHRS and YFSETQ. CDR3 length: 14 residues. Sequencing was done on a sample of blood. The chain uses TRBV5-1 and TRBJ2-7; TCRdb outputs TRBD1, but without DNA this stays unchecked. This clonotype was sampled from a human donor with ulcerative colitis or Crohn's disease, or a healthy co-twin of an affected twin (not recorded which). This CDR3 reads CASSHRDHRYEQYF.